The next 21 T cell receptor beta chains were all read from a single sample in a study of T cell repertoires in cytomegalovirus infection. TCRdb redid the calling of the reads with MiXCR, one entry per CDR3 protein. This sample carries about 830,000 distinct CDR3 sequences, 30% to 35% of them seen once, and the ten largest clones take approximately 13%. These receptors' targets are unknown. The sample consisted of cultured CD8+ T cells from PBMCs, taken from culture after CMV antigen stimulation. These receptors were obtained from a human donor in good health (CMV status not recorded). Some clones in this sample may be carry-over from other donors' samples.

This clonotype appeared a few times. The chain employs TRBV4-2 and TRBJ2-1; 8 bases fit TRBD2. The V and J ends lost 0 bases and 9 bases, in that order; junction bases with no gene match: 10. The CDR3 spans 16 residues. CDR1 and CDR2 (germline): LGHNA, YNFKEQ. DNA for the CDR3: TGTGCCAGCAGCCAAGAGCCGGGGGGGCCGGCTGGTGAGCAGTTCTTC. Protein: CASSQEPGGPAGEQFF.

The chain recombines TRBV7-2 with TRBJ2-7; a weak D match, TRBD2 (7 bases). The CDR3 has 14 amino acids. Germline V gene sequence: CDR1 SGHTA, CDR2 FQGNSA. Trimming cost V 2 bases and J 2 bases, with 10 bases left between them. The CDR3 nucleotides read TGTGCCAGCAGCTTAATCGGGGGGCCCTACGAGCAGTACTTC. Its translation: CASSLIGGPYEQYF.

This clonotype was seen many times. The rearrangement uses TRBV6-5 and TRBJ2-1; 14 bases agree with TRBD2. The germline V gene encodes CDR1 MNHEY and CDR2 SVGAGI. Trimming took 6 bases from V and 0 from J; bases not matched to a gene: 7. This CDR3 has 18 residues. The CDR3 loop reads CASRTGLAGVRSYNEQFF. CDR3 bases: TGTGCCAGCAGAACGGGACTAGCGGGGGTGCGCTCCTACAATGAGCAGTTCTTC.

The CDR3 reads CSVLQGSSYNEQFF. DNA for the CDR3: TGCAGCGTTTTACAGGGATCTTCGTACAATGAGCAGTTCTTC. The chain links TRBV29-1 to TRBJ2-1; weak D call: TRBD1 (6 bases). Looked up from germline, CDR1 is SQVTM and CDR2 is ANQGSEA. The CDR3 is made up of 14 amino acids. V was clipped by 5 bases and J by 4 bases, with 15 bases between them.

This clonotype was recorded a few times. The V and J genes are TRBV6-5 and TRBJ2-7, with 7 bases identical to TRBD2. Trimming at V came to 0 bases and at J to 2 bases, leaving 7 bases not matched to a gene. The germline V gene has CDR1 MNHEY and CDR2 SVGAGI. The CDR3 loop spans 16 amino acids. CDR3 in DNA: TGTGCCAGCAGTTACTCGAGGCGGGGGTCCCCCTACGAGCAGTACTTC. Translated: CASSYSRRGSPYEQYF.

This clonotype was counted a single time. One junction end disagrees with the germline gene, perhaps due to a read error. The chain couples TRBV6-1 to TRBJ1-1, with a weak D call TRBD1 (6 bases). This CDR3 has 11 amino acids. CDR1 is MNHNS and CDR2 is SASEGT in the germline V gene. CDR3 sequence (DNA): TGTACCAGCAGAGCTACAGGGGAAGCTTTCTTT. This encodes CTSRATGEAFF.

The rearrangement joins TRBV3-1 to TRBJ2-3; no definite D call. Trimming took 0 bases from V and 3 from J, leaving 10 bases between them. CDR1 and CDR2 from the germline V gene are LGHDT and YNNKEL (reference sequence). The CDR3 loop spans 15 amino acids. CDR3 in amino acids: CASSQESPATDTQYF. CDR3 nucleotide sequence: TGTGCCAGCAGCCAAGAGTCACCGGCGACAGATACGCAGTATTTT.

In its sample, this clonotype was seen many times. The chain links TRBV7-6 to TRBJ2-2, with D perhaps being TRBD1 or TRBD2 (5 bases each). This CDR3 contains 16 residues. V shed 3 bases and J shed 1 base, with 12 bases lying between them. The germline CDR1 and CDR2 sequences are SGHVS and FNYEAQ. CDR3 nucleotide sequence: TGTGCCAGCAGCTTTGGGGGACGGAAGAACACCGGGGAGCTGTTTTTT. This sequence encodes CASSFGGRKNTGELFF.

In this sample, this clonotype turned up a few times. The junction and the germline gene differ at one end; a read error may be behind it. The chain joins TRBV7-8 to TRBJ1-1, with no clear D. The CDR3 runs to 14 residues. Germline V gives CDR1 SGHVS, CDR2 FQNEAQ. The CDR3 spells CVSSEQRKNTEAFF. CDR3 coding DNA: TGTGTCAGCAGCGAACAGAGAAAGAACACTGAAGCTTTCTTT.

This clonotype was seen only once. The gene calls are TRBV6-2 or TRBV6-3 and TRBJ1-6, with 8 bases aligning to TRBD1. This CDR3 is 18 amino acids long. V lost 0 bases, J lost 5 bases, and 9 bases stayed unmatched. Germline V gives CDR1 MNHEY, CDR2 SVGEGT. As DNA, the CDR3 is TGTGCCAGCAGTTACTCGCTATCCGGGACAGGTCATAATTCACCCCTCCACTTT. It codes for CASSYSLSGTGHNSPLHF.

The chain joins TRBV6-6 to TRBJ2-1; D gene unclear. The CDR3 length is 15 residues. The germline V gene has CDR1 MNHNY and CDR2 SVGAGI (reference sequence). Trimming removed 5 bases at V and 2 bases at J, with 13 bases between. CDR3 nucleotide sequence: TGTGCCAGCAGTCCTCTGAGGATCCCCTACAATGAGCAGTTCTTC. This translates into CASSPLRIPYNEQFF.

Only a few counts were recorded for this clonotype. This sequence joins TRBV6-5 and TRBJ1-1, with D unresolved. The CDR3 consists of 15 residues. Germline CDR1 MNHEY, CDR2 SVGAGI. Trimming removed 0 bases from V and 0 bases from J, with 8 bases in between. The CDR3 DNA is TGTGCCAGCAGTTACTCGGAGGCTTTGAACACTGAAGCTTTCTTT. Amino acids: CASSYSEALNTEAFF.

J is TRBJ1-5 and V is TRBV10-3; unclear D gene. Trimming pared 1 base from V and 0 bases from J, leaving 1 base between. Germline V lookup: CDR1 ENHRY, CDR2 SYGVKD. The CDR3 is 13 amino acids. CDR3 sequence reads: CAISEYSNQPQHF. The DNA of the CDR3 is TGTGCCATCAGTGAGTATAGCAATCAGCCCCAGCATTTT.

This clonotype was observed a few times. The V call is TRBV6-1, the J call TRBJ1-2; 10 positions match TRBD1. The CDR3 spans 16 residues. The germline gives CDR1 MNHNS, CDR2 SASEGT. V gave up 3 bases and J gave up 4 bases; unmatched junction bases: 8. In DNA form, the CDR3 reads TGTGCCAGCAGTGAGAGGGACAGGGGAAAGATCTATGGCTACACCTTC. It is translated as CASSERDRGKIYGYTF.

This clonotype has only a few counts. The chain uses TRBV27 and TRBJ2-1; D is uncertain. V lost 4 bases to trimming and J lost 0 bases, with 7 bases between them. CDR1 MNHEY and CDR2 SMNVEV come from the germline V gene (reference sequence). This CDR3 has 14 amino acids. The CDR3 nucleotides are TGTGCCAGCAGTTGGGCAGACTCCTACAATGAGCAGTTCTTC. It codes for CASSWADSYNEQFF.

The chain links TRBV28 to TRBJ2-7; D gene ambiguous. The V gene's germline CDR1 is MDHEN and CDR2 SYDVKM. V lost 4 bases to trimming and J lost 6 bases, with 16 bases between them. CDR3 length: 14 residues. The CDR3, as DNA: TGTGCCAGCAGTTCCCTAGAGGACGGAACCGAGCAGTACGTC. Protein sequence: CASSSLEDGTEQYV.

V is TRBV27 and J is TRBJ1-1; D call uncertain. The germline V gene has CDR1 MNHEY and CDR2 SMNVEV (reference sequence). V shed 6 bases and J shed 5 bases, with 25 bases lying between them. This CDR3 contains 17 residues. CDR3 bases: TGTGCCAGCAGCCCCGAAACCGGGTTAGTCGGAAATACTGAAGCTTTCTTT. It codes for CASSPETGLVGNTEAFF.

This clonotype appeared a single time. Here the CDR3 DNA reads TGTGCCAGCAGTGTAGGAAGGGCCTACGAGCAGTACTTC. It encodes CASSVGRAYEQYF. The rearrangement links TRBV6-1 to TRBJ2-7, with D unclear. The CDR3 spans 13 residues. The germline V gene encodes CDR1 MNHNS and CDR2 SASEGT. Trimming took off 4 bases at V and 2 bases at J, with 9 bases between the two ends.

This clonotype was counted ten times or more. This sequence joins TRBV7-9 and TRBJ1-2; a weak D match, TRBD1 (5 bases). The CDR3 extends over 13 amino acids. Germline V gives CDR1 SEHNR, CDR2 FQNEAQ (reference sequence). Trimming stripped 11 bases from V and 8 bases from J, with 21 bases between. The CDR3 region has the DNA TGTGCCGGGACCCTGCTCGCAGTGGGGGGCTACACCTTC. The encoded protein is CAGTLLAVGGYTF.

The genes are TRBV5-1 and TRBJ2-5; D possibly corresponds to TRBD2 (6 bases). The germline V and J ends were trimmed by 5 bases and 1 base, with 9 bases remaining between them. CDR3 size: 13 residues. Germline V gene sequence: CDR1 SGHRS, CDR2 YFSETQ. The CDR3 DNA follows: TGCGCCAGCAGGGCAGCGGGCCAAGAGACCCAGTACTTC. Translated: CASRAAGQETQYF.

This chain joins TRBV12-3 or TRBV12-4 and TRBJ1-2; D is undetermined. Trimming pared 4 bases from V and 2 bases from J, leaving 23 bases between. The CDR3 runs 18 residues. CDR3 protein: CASSSGFGLPPSNYGYTF. The CDR3 DNA reads TGTGCCAGCAGTTCTGGATTCGGACTTCCCCCCTCCAACTATGGCTACACCTTC.